The 14 T cell receptor beta chains listed next were all sequenced from one sample in a study of blood T cell repertoires in COVID-19. Measured with immunoSEQ multiplex PCR; TCRdb has only the in-frame clones, and not every one. This table has nearly 95,000 clones, approximately 87% appearing once. The specimen sequenced was peripheral blood. These receptors were collected from a human donor with acute or convalescent COVID-19. The donor label of this sample is uncertain.

The chain carries TRBV5-6 and TRBJ1-2; 7 bases agree with TRBD1. With 5 bases clipped from V and 8 bases from J, the junction kept 9 bases outside the gene matches. This CDR3 comprises 13 residues. Per germline, CDR1 SGHDT and CDR2 YYEEEE. CDR3 loop: CASSPDRVGGYTF. The DNA for the CDR3 is TGTGCCAGCAGTCCCGACAGGGTGGGCGGCTACACCTTC. Full variable domain (outside the CDR3, taken from reference TRBV5-6 and TRBJ1-2): DAGVTQSPTHLIKTRGQQVTLRCSPKSGHDTVSWYQQALGQGPQFIFQYYEEEERQRGNFPDRFSGHQFPNYSSELNVNALLLGDSALYLCASSPDRVGGYTFGSGTRLTVV.

This clone has a single count. J is TRBJ2-6 and V is TRBV3-1 (or the pseudogene TRBV3-2); 7 nucleotides agree with TRBD1. V trimming: 1 base; J trimming: 2 bases; junction bases outside the gene matches: 5. The CDR3 consists of 17 residues. The V gene's germline CDR1 is LGHDT and CDR2 YNNKEL (reference sequence). CDR3 residues: CASSQVPTGPGANVLTF. The DNA of the CDR3 is TGTGCCAGCAGCCAAGTCCCGACAGGGCCTGGGGCCAACGTCCTGACTTTC.

The J gene is TRBJ2-5, the V gene TRBV5-5; D call uncertain. Trimming shortened V by 1 base and J by 0 bases, and 4 bases separated the two germline ends. This CDR3 comprises 13 residues. Germline-derived CDR1 and CDR2 are SGHKS and YYEKEE (reference sequence). The CDR3 is CASSLLYQETQYF. DNA of the CDR3: TGTGCCAGCAGCTTGCTGTACCAAGAGACCCAGTACTTC.

This rearrangement joins TRBV5-8 to TRBJ2-3; TRBD2 agrees at 7 bases. This CDR3 has 15 residues. Trimming took 0 bases from V and 2 from J; bases not matched to a gene: 3. The germline V gene has CDR1 SGHTS and CDR2 YDEGEE. CDR3 loop: CASSLGGGPTDTQYF. The CDR3 nucleotides are TGTGCCAGCAGCTTGGGGGGGGGACCCACAGATACGCAGTATTTT.

The DNA of the CDR3 is TGTGCCAGCAGTTTATTGGGGGACACAAATCAGCCCCAGCATTTT. Encoded protein: CASSLLGDTNQPQHF. This rearrangement joins TRBV28 to TRBJ1-5, with TRBD1 as a possible D gene (6 bases). The V gene's germline CDR1 is MDHEN and CDR2 SYDVKM. There are 15 residues in the CDR3. Trimming took 1 base from V and 4 from J, leaving 11 bases between them. The variable domain in full, with the rest retrieved from reference TRBV28 and TRBJ1-5, is DVKVTQSSRYLVKRTGEKVFLECVQDMDHENMFWYRQDPGLGLRLIYFSYDVKMKEKGDIPEGYSVSREKKERFSLILESASTNQTSMYLCASSLLGDTNQPQHFGDGTRLSIL.

The V and J genes are TRBV28 and TRBJ2-3; tentative D call: TRBD1 (5 bases). Germline CDR1 and CDR2: MDHEN and SYDVKM. V shed 7 bases and J shed 2 bases, with 10 bases lying between them. This CDR3 contains 13 residues. CDR3 region: CASTSTVTDTQYF. DNA of the CDR3: TGTGCCAGCACCTCGACAGTCACAGATACGCAGTATTTT.

This sequence joins TRBV24-1 and TRBJ1-4; tentative D call: TRBD1 (6 bases). Per germline, CDR1 KGHDR and CDR2 SFDVKD. There are 14 residues in the CDR3. V dropped 7 bases and J dropped 10 bases, with 18 bases sitting between them. The CDR3 sequence: CATSPGTNSGKLFF. CDR3 DNA sequence: TGTGCCACCAGCCCCGGGACAAACAGTGGAAAACTGTTTTTT.

The chain combines TRBV5-4 with TRBJ1-1, with D possibly matching TRBD1 (5 bases). This CDR3 is 15 amino acids long. CDR1 SGHNT and CDR2 YYREEE come from the germline V gene (reference sequence). Deletions cut 4 bases from V and 10 bases from J, with 23 bases between. The CDR3 protein is CASSGAGPTVDVAFF. Written as DNA, the CDR3 is TGTGCCAGCAGCGGGGCCGGGCCCACTGTTGATGTAGCTTTCTTT.

The chain recombines TRBV19 with TRBJ2-3, with TRBD2 matching 9 bases. The germline V gene has CDR1 LNHDA and CDR2 SQIVND (reference sequence). The CDR3 extends over 19 amino acids. Trimming took 3 bases from V and 3 from J; bases not matched to a gene: 16. DNA of the CDR3: TGTGCCAGTAGTATTAGTGGGTCCTGGCGGGGGGGAGGTACAGATACGCAGTATTTT. It is translated as CASSISGSWRGGGTDTQYF.

The CDR3 loop reads CASSRLRDQPQHF. The CDR3 region has the DNA TGTGCCAGCAGCCGTCTCAGGGATCAGCCCCAGCATTTT. The chain joins TRBV12-3 or TRBV12-4 to TRBJ1-5; D perhaps matches TRBD1 (5 bases). Trimming removed 6 bases at V and 5 bases at J, with 11 bases between. The CDR3 is made up of 13 amino acids.

J is TRBJ1-5 and V is TRBV6-5; 9 nucleotides match TRBD1. Losses at the gene ends were 5 bases for V and 8 bases for J; bases not matched to a gene: 10. CDR3 size: 15 residues. The V gene's germline CDR1 is MNHEY and CDR2 SVGAGI. The CDR3 nucleotides are TGTGCCAGCAGTAGGGCCACGACAGGGGGAGAGCCCCAGCATTTT. This gives the protein CASSRATTGGEPQHF.

This chain connects TRBV28 to TRBJ1-2; TRBD1 agrees at 8 bases. CDR3 length: 16 residues. Losses at the gene ends were 6 bases for V and 4 bases for J; bases not matched to a gene: 13. CDR1 is MDHEN and CDR2 is SYDVKM in the germline V gene. CDR3 nucleotides: TGTGCCAGCAGCGCCCCTGGCCAGGGGGCGGGCTATGGCTACACCTTC. Protein sequence: CASSAPGQGAGYGYTF.

V gene TRBV6-2 or TRBV6-3 combines with J gene TRBJ2-2, with D possibly being TRBD2 (5 bases). Germline V gene data show CDR1 as MNHEY and CDR2 as SVGEGT. V was trimmed by 4 bases and J by 7 bases, leaving 10 bases between them. The CDR3 is made up of 13 amino acids. Written as DNA, the CDR3 is TGTGCCAGCAGTTCCGGGATCAACGGGGAGCTGTTTTTT. Its translation: CASSSGINGELFF.

The gene calls are TRBV2 and TRBJ1-5; TRBD1 aligns across 9 bases. V lost 7 bases to trimming and J lost 0 bases; unmatched junction nucleotides: 13. In germline, CDR1 is SNHLY, CDR2 FYNNEI. The CDR3 has 18 amino acids. The CDR3: CASNELVGTGSSNQPQHF. CDR3 sequence (DNA): TGTGCCAGCAACGAACTGGTGGGGACAGGGAGTAGCAATCAGCCCCAGCATTTT.